A selection of T cell receptor beta chains follows, all from one sample in a study of T-cell memory formation after mild COVID-19. TCRdb re-derived calls from the 5' RACE reads in MiXCR, one entry per CDR3 protein. The sample lists 250,000 to 350,000 distinct CDR3 sequences; around a sixth were seen once. The material sequenced was PBMCs or a T cell subset sorted from them (not recorded which). Receptors were obtained from a man in his late teens or twenties who had mild COVID-19 (a few samples of this study predate the infection). Cell type and time point are not known. CDR3s include the opening cysteine and the closing phenylalanine or tryptophan. Each record gives: J gene, clone size, V gene, D gene, CDR3 protein, CDR3 DNA. D genes are given only for firm matches. Clone size is shown for a subset of rows, as once, few, many or a class of expanded clone.

TRBJ2-7,few,TRBV6-1,TRBD1,CASLHTGTGTHEQYF,TGTGCCAGCCTCCACACCGGGACAGGGACCCACGAGCAGTACTTC
TRBJ2-2,NA,TRBV7-3,NA,CASSSPKGRDTGTGELFF,TGTGCCAGCAGCTCCCCTAAGGGCCGGGACACCGGCACCGGGGAGCTGTTTTTT
TRBJ1-1,few,TRBV28,NA,CASSSGDGEAFF,TGTGCCAGCAGCTCGGGAGATGGTGAAGCTTTCTTT
TRBJ1-4,few,TRBV20-1,NA,CSARASISTTKGATNEKLFF,TGCAGTGCTAGAGCCTCCATTTCGACCACAAAGGGAGCAACTAATGAAAAACTGTTTTTT
TRBJ2-7,few,TRBV7-2,NA,CASSPMFGFEQYF,TGTGCCAGCAGCCCCATGTTTGGATTCGAGCAGTACTTC
TRBJ2-3,once,TRBV9,NA,CASSVERGTDTQYF,TGTGCCAGCAGCGTAGAAAGGGGTACAGATACGCAGTATTTT
TRBJ1-1,few,TRBV19,NA,CASTYGPTEAFF,TGTGCCAGTACTTATGGCCCAACTGAAGCTTTCTTT
TRBJ2-3,NA,TRBV7-2,NA,CASSLDSLGLTDTQYF,TGTGCCAGCAGCTTAGACTCACTTGGCCTTACTGATACGCAGTATTTT
TRBJ1-4,few,TRBV5-1,NA,CASSLAGTREEKLFF,TGCGCCAGCAGCTTGGCCGGGACAAGAGAAGAAAAACTGTTTTTT
TRBJ2-5,NA,TRBV7-9,NA,CASSLRRSQETQYF,TGTGCCAGCAGCTTAAGGAGGTCCCAAGAGACCCAGTACTTC
TRBJ2-4,few,TRBV5-1,TRBD2,CASRSGTSGARQYF,TGCGCCAGCAGGTCCGGGACTAGCGGGGCGCGTCAGTACTTC
TRBJ2-1,NA,TRBV7-3,TRBD2,CASSPTGGGAVYNEQFF,TGTGCCAGCAGCCCCACAGGCGGGGGGGCGGTTTACAATGAGCAGTTCTTC
TRBJ2-7,NA,TRBV12-3/TRBV12-4,NA,CASSLGNYIYEQYF,TGTGCCAGCAGTTTGGGGAACTACATATACGAGCAGTACTTC
TRBJ2-7,NA,TRBV20-1,TRBD1,CSARTGPYEQYF,TGCAGTGCTCGGACAGGTCCCTACGAGCAGTACTTC
TRBJ2-7,few,TRBV20-1,NA,CSASGQEQYF,TGCAGTGCTAGCGGACAGGAGCAGTACTTC
TRBJ2-7,NA,TRBV10-3,TRBD1,CAISPGQGAYEQYF,TGTGCCATCAGTCCGGGACAGGGGGCTTACGAGCAGTACTTC
TRBJ2-1,few,TRBV3-1,NA,CASSQVEGGNNEQFF,TGTGCCAGCAGCCAAGTTGAGGGGGGAAACAATGAGCAGTTCTTC
TRBJ1-5,few,TRBV7-2,NA,CASSLARQTYQPQHF,TGTGCCAGCAGCTTAGCGCGACAGACCTATCAGCCCCAGCATTTT
TRBJ2-5,NA,TRBV7-3,TRBD2,CARRGAWYQETQYF,TGTGCCAGGCGGGGGGCATGGTACCAAGAGACCCAGTACTTC
TRBJ1-5,many,TRBV6-6,NA,CASSYSGDQPQHF,TGTGCCAGCAGTTACTCAGGCGACCAGCCCCAGCATTTT
TRBJ1-5,NA,TRBV25-1,NA,CASSASLGEQPQHF,TGTGCCAGCAGTGCCTCGTTGGGGGAGCAGCCCCAGCATTTT
TRBJ2-6,few,TRBV5-6,NA,CASSLTMTGRSGANVLTF,TGTGCCAGCAGCCTGACTATGACTGGGAGGTCTGGGGCCAACGTCCTGACTTTC
TRBJ2-3,NA,TRBV20-1,TRBD2,CSAGLAGGSTDTQYF,TGCAGTGCCGGACTAGCGGGGGGTAGCACAGATACGCAGTATTTT
TRBJ2-1,few,TRBV9,TRBD2,CASSPTGGAGNEQFF,TGTGCCAGCAGCCCAACGGGGGGGGCGGGCAATGAGCAGTTCTTC
TRBJ1-2,NA,TRBV27,NA,CASGSQGYYGYTF,TGTGCCAGCGGATCACAGGGCTACTATGGCTACACCTTC
TRBJ2-1,few,TRBV10-3,TRBD1,CAVQGANYNEQFF,TGTGCCGTACAGGGGGCGAATTACAATGAGCAGTTCTTC
TRBJ2-5,NA,TRBV5-1,TRBD2,CASSLGTSGGLETQYF,TGCGCCAGCAGCCTAGGGACTAGCGGGGGACTAGAGACCCAGTACTTC